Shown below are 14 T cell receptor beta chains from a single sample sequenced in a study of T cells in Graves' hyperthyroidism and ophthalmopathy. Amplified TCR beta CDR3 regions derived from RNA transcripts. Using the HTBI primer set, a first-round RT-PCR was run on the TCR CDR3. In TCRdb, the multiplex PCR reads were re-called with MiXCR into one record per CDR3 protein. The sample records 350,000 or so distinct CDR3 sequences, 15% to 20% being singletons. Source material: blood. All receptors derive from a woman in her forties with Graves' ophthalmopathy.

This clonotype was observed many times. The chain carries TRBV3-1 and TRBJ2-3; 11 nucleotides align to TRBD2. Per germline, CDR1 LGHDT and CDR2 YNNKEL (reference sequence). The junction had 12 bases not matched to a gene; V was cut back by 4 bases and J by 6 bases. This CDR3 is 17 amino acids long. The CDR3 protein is CASSRDTSGSRWDTQYF. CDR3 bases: TGTGCCAGCAGCCGCGATACTAGCGGGAGTAGGTGGGATACGCAGTATTTT.

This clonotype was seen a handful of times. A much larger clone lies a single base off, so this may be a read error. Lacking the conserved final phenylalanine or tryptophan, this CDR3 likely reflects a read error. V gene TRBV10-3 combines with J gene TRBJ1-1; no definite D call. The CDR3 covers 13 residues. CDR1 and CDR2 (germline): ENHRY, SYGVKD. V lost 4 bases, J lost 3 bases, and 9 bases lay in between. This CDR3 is CAISVSSDTEAFL. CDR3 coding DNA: TGTGCCATCAGTGTCAGCTCGGACACTGAAGCTTTCCTT.

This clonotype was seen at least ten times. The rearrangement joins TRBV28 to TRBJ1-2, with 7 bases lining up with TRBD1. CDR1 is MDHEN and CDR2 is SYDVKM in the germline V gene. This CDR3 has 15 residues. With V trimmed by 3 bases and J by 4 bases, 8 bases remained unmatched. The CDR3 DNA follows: TGTGCCAGCAGTTTCGCACAGGGGAGATCCTATGGCTACACCTTC. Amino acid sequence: CASSFAQGRSYGYTF.

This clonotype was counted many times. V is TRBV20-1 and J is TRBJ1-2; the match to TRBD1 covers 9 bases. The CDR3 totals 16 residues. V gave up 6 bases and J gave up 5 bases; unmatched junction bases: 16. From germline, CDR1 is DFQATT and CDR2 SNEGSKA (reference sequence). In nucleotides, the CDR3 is TGCAGTGCAAGGGACAGGGTGAGGGTTGGTCGGTATGGCTACACCTTC. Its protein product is CSARDRVRVGRYGYTF.

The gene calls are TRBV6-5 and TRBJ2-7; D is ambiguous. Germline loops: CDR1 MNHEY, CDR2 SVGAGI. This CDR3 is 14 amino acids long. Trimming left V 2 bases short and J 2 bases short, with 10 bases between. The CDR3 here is CASSYTLHTYEQYF. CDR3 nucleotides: TGTGCCAGCAGTTACACATTACACACCTACGAGCAGTACTTC.

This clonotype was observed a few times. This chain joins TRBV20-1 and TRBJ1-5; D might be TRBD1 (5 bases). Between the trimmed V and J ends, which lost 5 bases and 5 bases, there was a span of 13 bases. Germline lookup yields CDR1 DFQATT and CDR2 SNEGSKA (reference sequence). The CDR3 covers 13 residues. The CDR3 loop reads CSAPKGSDQPQHF. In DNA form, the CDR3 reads TGCAGTGCTCCCAAGGGGTCGGATCAGCCCCAGCATTTT.

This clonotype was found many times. The CDR3 region has the DNA TGCAGCGTCACCGGGACAGGGGGCCACGAGCAGTACTTC. Translation gives CSVTGTGGHEQYF. This rearrangement joins TRBV29-1 to TRBJ2-7; 12 nucleotides agree with TRBD1. Germline V gives CDR1 SQVTM, CDR2 ANQGSEA. V lost 6 bases to trimming and J lost 5 bases; unmatched junction nucleotides: 5. The CDR3 contains 13 residues.

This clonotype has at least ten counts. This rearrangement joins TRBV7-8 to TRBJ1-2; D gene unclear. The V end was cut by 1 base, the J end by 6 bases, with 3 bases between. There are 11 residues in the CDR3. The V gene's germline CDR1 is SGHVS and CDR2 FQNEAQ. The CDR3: CASSLDDGYTF. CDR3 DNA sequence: TGTGCCAGCAGCTTAGACGATGGCTACACCTTC.

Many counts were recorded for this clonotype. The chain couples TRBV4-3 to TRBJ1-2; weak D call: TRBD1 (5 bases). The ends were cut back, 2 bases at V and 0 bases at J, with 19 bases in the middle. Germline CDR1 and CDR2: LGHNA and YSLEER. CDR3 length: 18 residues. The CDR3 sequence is CASSQSAVETDANYGYTF. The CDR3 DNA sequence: TGCGCCAGCAGCCAATCCGCCGTAGAGACAGACGCTAACTATGGCTACACCTTC.

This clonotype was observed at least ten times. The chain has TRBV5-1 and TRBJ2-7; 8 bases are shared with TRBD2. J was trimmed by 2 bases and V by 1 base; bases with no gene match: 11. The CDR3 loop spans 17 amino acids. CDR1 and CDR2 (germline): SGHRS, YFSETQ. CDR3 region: CASSLTSRGGDAYEQYF. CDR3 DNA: TGCGCCAGCAGCTTGACCTCCCGGGGGGGGGACGCCTACGAGCAGTACTTC.

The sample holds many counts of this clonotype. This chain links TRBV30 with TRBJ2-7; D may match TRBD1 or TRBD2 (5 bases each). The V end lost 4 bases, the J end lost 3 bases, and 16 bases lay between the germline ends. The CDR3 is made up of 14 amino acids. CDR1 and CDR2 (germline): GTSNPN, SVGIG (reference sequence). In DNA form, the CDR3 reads TGTGCCTGGAAAGAGGGACCGAAGAGCTACGAGCAGTACTTC. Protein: CAWKEGPKSYEQYF.

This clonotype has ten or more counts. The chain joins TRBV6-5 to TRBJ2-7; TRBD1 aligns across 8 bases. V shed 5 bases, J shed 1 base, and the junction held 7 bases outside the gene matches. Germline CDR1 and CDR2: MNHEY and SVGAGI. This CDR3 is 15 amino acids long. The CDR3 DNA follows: TGTGCCAGCAGTACCGAGGACAGGGAATCCTACGAGCAGTACTTC. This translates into CASSTEDRESYEQYF.

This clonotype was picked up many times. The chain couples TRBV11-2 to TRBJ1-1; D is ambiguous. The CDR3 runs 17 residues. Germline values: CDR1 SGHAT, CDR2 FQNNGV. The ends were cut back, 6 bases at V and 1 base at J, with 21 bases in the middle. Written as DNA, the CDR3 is TGTGCCAGCAGAAACCCCTGGAGGACGTCGGGGAACACTGAAGCTTTCTTT. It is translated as CASRNPWRTSGNTEAFF.

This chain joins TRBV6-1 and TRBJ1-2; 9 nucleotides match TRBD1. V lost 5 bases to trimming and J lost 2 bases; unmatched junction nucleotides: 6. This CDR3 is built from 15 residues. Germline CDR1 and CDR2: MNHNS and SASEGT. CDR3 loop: CASSPSGQGNYGYTF. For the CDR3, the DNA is TGTGCCAGCAGTCCCTCTGGACAGGGGAACTATGGCTACACCTTC.